This is a list of T cell receptor beta chains from one sample in a study of blood T cell repertoires in COVID-19. Sequencing used immunoSEQ multiplex PCR; TCRdb keeps in-frame clones, though not all of them. The table records a few hundred thousand clones, 80% to 90% of them present only once. Material: PBMCs or T cells enriched from blood (not recorded which). The receptors were sampled from a woman between 18 and 30 years old in a cohort exposed to, infected with or recovered from COVID-19 (not recorded which). The CDR3 runs from the conserved cysteine through the conserved F or W. D genes are given only for firm matches. Expanded clones get a size class; other rows say once, few or many, or leave the size out.

>-|14|TRBJ2-7|once|TRBV7-9
CASTLADRAYEQYF
TGTGCCAGCACCTTGGCGGATCGGGCCTACGAGCAGTACTTC
>-|16|TRBJ2-1|-|TRBV10-1
CASSDEGGPSYNEQFF
TGCGCCAGCAGTGACGAGGGGGGGCCCTCCTACAATGAGCAGTTCTTC
>TRBD1|14|TRBJ1-2|-|TRBV24-1
CATSDSGTVYGYTF
TGTGCCACCAGTGACTCCGGGACAGTCTATGGCTACACCTTC
>-|19|TRBJ1-2|-|TRBV18
CASSPYEADLTTSNYGYTF
TGTGCCAGCTCACCCTACGAGGCAGACCTAACTACCTCTAACTATGGCTACACCTTC
>-|17|TRBJ2-1|-|TRBV21-1
CASSKARGQGTWNEQFF
TGTGCCAGCAGCAAAGCGCGTGGACAGGGGACTTGGAATGAGCAGTTCTTC
>-|16|TRBJ1-4|-|TRBV11-2
CASSLDRLVGVEKLFF
TGTGCCAGCAGCTTAGATAGGCTAGTGGGAGTTGAAAAACTGTTTTTT
>-|14|TRBJ1-1|-|TRBV4-1
CASSQGGQNTEAFF
TGCGCCAGCAGCCAAGGGGGACAGAACACTGAAGCTTTCTTT
>-|15|TRBJ2-2|-|TRBV10-2
CASTDPGENTGELFF
TGCGCCAGCACCGACCCCGGGGAGAACACCGGGGAGCTGTTTTTT
>-|11|TRBJ2-3|-|TRBV10-2
CASTGTDTQYF
TGCGCCAGCACGGGCACAGATACGCAGTATTTT
>-|15|TRBJ2-5|once|TRBV5-1
CASSLKGAVLETQYF
TGCGCCAGCAGCTTAAAGGGAGCTGTTTTAGAGACCCAGTACTTC
>-|14|TRBJ2-1|-|TRBV11-3
CASSSGNSYNEQFF
TGTGCCAGCAGCTCCGGGAACTCCTACAATGAGCAGTTCTTC
>TRBD2|16|TRBJ2-5|-|TRBV4-2
CASSQAQGGGEETQYF
TGTGCCAGCAGCCAAGCACAAGGTGGGGGGGAAGAGACCCAGTACTTC
>TRBD1|15|TRBJ1-3|-|TRBV9
CASSSQGIKGNTIYF
TGTGCCAGCAGCTCACAGGGGATTAAAGGAAACACCATATATTTT
>-|13|TRBJ1-1|-|TRBV29-1
CSVRQELNTEAFF
TGCAGCGTCAGACAGGAATTGAACACTGAAGCTTTCTTT
>-|16|TRBJ2-3|-|TRBV13
CASSPRGSGSTDTQYF
TGTGCCAGCAGCCCCAGGGGTAGCGGGAGCACAGATACGCAGTATTTT
>TRBD1|14|TRBJ1-5|-|TRBV24-1
CATSDLDRVEPQHF
TGTGCCACCAGTGATTTGGACAGGGTTGAGCCCCAGCATTTT
>TRBD1|14|TRBJ2-7|-|TRBV10-3
CAISEDRGAYEQYF
TGTGCCATCAGTGAGGACAGGGGGGCCTACGAGCAGTACTTC
>TRBD1|16|TRBJ1-2|-|TRBV6-1
CASSGYRQDRGYGYTF
TGTGCCAGCAGTGGGTATCGCCAGGACAGGGGTTATGGCTACACCTTC
>TRBD1|12|TRBJ2-7|-|TRBV29-1
CSVRQGSYEQYF
TGCAGCGTCAGACAGGGCAGTTACGAGCAGTACTTC
>-|12|TRBJ1-6|-|TRBV12-3/TRBV12-4
CASAQENSPLHF
TGTGCCAGCGCTCAGGAAAATTCACCCCTCCACTTT
>TRBD1|16|TRBJ1-1|-|TRBV27
CASSPLAQGVNTEAFF
TGTGCCAGCAGTCCCTTAGCCCAGGGGGTAAACACTGAAGCTTTCTTT
>-|13|TRBJ2-1|-|TRBV27
CASSRTGVNEQFF
TGTGCCAGCAGTCGCACCGGGGTCAATGAGCAGTTCTTC
>TRBD1|14|TRBJ1-1|many|TRBV4-1
CASSHTGTGLEAFF
TGCGCCAGCAGCCATACCGGGACAGGTCTTGAAGCTTTCTTT
>TRBD1|14|TRBJ1-1|-|TRBV2
CASSDRTGNTEAFF
TGTGCCAGCAGTGACCGGACAGGGAACACTGAAGCTTTCTTT
>-|13|TRBJ2-7|once|TRBV10-2
CASSQDSSYEQYF
TGCGCCAGCAGCCAGGACTCGTCCTACGAGCAGTACTTC
>TRBD2|17|TRBJ2-1|once|TRBV2
CASPRRSSGRARDEQFF
TGTGCCAGTCCTCGTCGGAGTAGCGGGAGGGCCAGGGATGAGCAGTTCTTC
>TRBD1|14|TRBJ2-5|-|TRBV18
CASSPDRVQETQYF
TGTGCCAGCTCACCGGACAGGGTCCAAGAGACCCAGTACTTC
>TRBD1|12|TRBJ2-5|-|TRBV2
CARRTGQETQYF
TGTGCCAGGAGGACAGGGCAGGAGACCCAGTACTTC
>TRBD2|15|TRBJ2-2|-|TRBV6-5
CASSYDLAGGGELFF
TGTGCCAGCAGTTACGATCTAGCGGGAGGCGGGGAGCTGTTTTTT
>TRBD2|13|TRBJ2-1|few|TRBV28
CASSSGGVNEQFF
TGTGCCAGCTCTAGCGGGGGGGTCAATGAGCAGTTCTTC
>-|13|TRBJ1-5|-|TRBV20-1
CSASAGGGQPQHF
TGCAGTGCTAGTGCGGGGGGCGGGCAGCCCCAGCATTTT
>TRBD1|15|TRBJ1-2|-|TRBV23-1
CASSHDGTGGYGYTF
TGCGCCAGCAGTCACGACGGGACAGGGGGTTATGGCTACACCTTC
>TRBD1|13|TRBJ1-6|-|TRBV18
CASSETGDSPLHF
TGTGCCAGCTCAGAGACAGGGGATTCACCCCTCCACTTT